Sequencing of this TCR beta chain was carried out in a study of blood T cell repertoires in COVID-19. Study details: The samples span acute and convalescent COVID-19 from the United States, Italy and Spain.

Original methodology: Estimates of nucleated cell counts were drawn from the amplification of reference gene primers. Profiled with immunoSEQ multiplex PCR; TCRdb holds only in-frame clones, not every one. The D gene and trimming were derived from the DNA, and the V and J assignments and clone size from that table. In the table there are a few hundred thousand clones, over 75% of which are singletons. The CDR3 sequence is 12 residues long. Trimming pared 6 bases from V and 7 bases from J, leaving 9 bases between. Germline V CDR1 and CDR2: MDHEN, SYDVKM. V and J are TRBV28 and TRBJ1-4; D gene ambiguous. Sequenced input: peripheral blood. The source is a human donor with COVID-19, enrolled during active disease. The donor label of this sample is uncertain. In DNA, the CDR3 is TGTGCCAGCAGAGAGGGTGGTGAAAAACTGTTTTTT. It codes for CASREGGEKLFF.